This T cell receptor (beta chain) was profiled in a study of metastatic and nonmetastatic thyroid tumors. Overall study context: Across blood and tumor or nodule tissue, repertoires from malignant and benign thyroid patients were compared with one another. Study-level findings and limits: Across blood and tumor, TCR beta diversity in malignant thyroid tumors was reportedly significantly higher than in benign nodules.

No treatment of any kind had been given to any patient before thyroid surgery. CDR3 length: 16 amino acids. Trimming at V came to 0 bases and at J to 6 bases, leaving 4 bases not matched to a gene. Germline loops: CDR1 LNHNV, CDR2 YYDKDF (reference sequence). In its sample, this clone was seen a few times. Antigen: not known. Per the original methods: CDR3 was compared across clinicopathological groups, and the resulting differences were used to build a distant-metastasis classifier for papillary thyroid cancer. MiXCR was used by TCRdb to re-call the PCR reads. None of the V and J calls come from the authors' own analysis; TCRdb made them. The data contain tens of thousands of clones, approximately 22% of them seen just once; the ten biggest clones take up about 4.5%.

The origin of this receptor is a female donor with papillary thyroid cancer or a benign thyroid nodule (not recorded which). Some clones in this sample may be carry-over from other donors' samples. The genes are TRBV15 and TRBJ2-1; 11 bases align to TRBD2. Sequencing input: adjacent normal tissue. Here the CDR3 DNA reads TGTGCCACCAGCAGAGAACTAGCGGGAGTATCCAATGAGCAGTTCTTC. This gives the protein CATSRELAGVSNEQFF.